This record looks at one T cell receptor beta chain sequence and its context. The data belong to a study of molecular identifiers for immune sequencing clone quantification. Preparation of naive CD8 libraries involved roughly 17,000 to 1,000,000 sorted cells and 10%, 30% or 50% RNA. TCRdb re-derived calls from the PCR reads in MiXCR, one entry per CDR3 protein. This sample carries 460,000 or so distinct CDR3 sequences, around 23% of them seen once, and the ten largest clones take over 0.6%. Germline V gene data show CDR1 as MNHEY and CDR2 as SVGEGT. The CDR3 sequence is 14 residues long. J gave up 3 bases and V 8 bases, and 9 bases lay outside the gene matches.

The chain carries TRBV6-2 or TRBV6-3 and TRBJ2-5; 7 nucleotides match TRBD1. This receptor was identified in a human donor in good health. Some libraries in this study had Jurkat cell RNA spiked in. Sequencing was performed on naive CD8+ T cells from blood, with Jurkat cell RNA spiked in. Subset of the sample: FACS-sorted CD8+CD4-CCR7+CD45RA+ naive T cells. CDR3 sequence reads: CASGYRDRKETQYF. The DNA for the CDR3 is TGTGCCAGCGGGTACCGGGACAGAAAAGAGACCCAGTACTTC.